Shown below are 32 T cell receptor beta chains from a single sample sequenced in a study of blood T cell repertoires in COVID-19. Clones were sequenced by immunoSEQ multiplex PCR, and TCRdb holds only the in-frame ones, with some missing. The table lists about 270,000 clones, around 91% of them singletons. Sequencing used PBMCs or T cells enriched from blood (not recorded which). These receptors were obtained from a woman between 18 and 29 years old who had recovered from COVID-19.

The gene calls are TRBV19 and TRBJ1-1; D ambiguous. Deletions cut 7 bases from V and 4 bases from J, with 19 bases between. Germline assignment: CDR1 LNHDA and CDR2 SQIVND (reference sequence). There are 15 residues in the CDR3. DNA of the CDR3: TGTGCCAGTATAAGATCCCTGGCCGGCGGCACTGAAGCTTTCTTT. It codes for CASIRSLAGGTEAFF.

The rearrangement joins TRBV19 to TRBJ1-4, with TRBD1 identical over 7 bases. CDR1 and CDR2 (germline): LNHDA, SQIVND (reference sequence). This CDR3 has 14 amino acids. Germline trimming cut 6 bases from V and 6 bases from J; bases unmatched to any gene: 7. CDR3 in amino acids: CASSNRGLDEKLFF. CDR3 bases: TGTGCCAGTAGCAACAGGGGTTTGGATGAAAAACTGTTTTTT. The entire variable domain, with the rest obtained from reference TRBV19 and TRBJ1-4, is as follows: DGGITQSPKYLFRKEGQNVTLSCEQNLNHDAMYWYRQDPGQGLRLIYYSQIVNDFQKGDIAEGYSVSREKKESFPLTVTSAQKNPTAFYLCASSNRGLDEKLFFGSGTQLSVL.

The chain recombines TRBV28 with TRBJ2-7; TRBD2 is a possible D gene (5 bases). Trimming shortened V by 5 bases and J by 0 bases, and 11 bases separated the two germline ends. Germline lookup yields CDR1 MDHEN and CDR2 SYDVKM. The CDR3 is 14 amino acids. CDR3 in DNA: TGTGCCAGCAGTGACACTAGGAGCTCCTACGAGCAGTACTTC. Amino acids: CASSDTRSSYEQYF. The entire variable domain, with the rest obtained from reference TRBV28 and TRBJ2-7, is as follows: DVKVTQSSRYLVKRTGEKVFLECVQDMDHENMFWYRQDPGLGLRLIYFSYDVKMKEKGDIPEGYSVSREKKERFSLILESASTNQTSMYLCASSDTRSSYEQYFGPGTRLTVT.

V and J are TRBV2 and TRBJ2-2; 7 bases match TRBD1. The CDR3 runs 14 residues. Germline V gives CDR1 SNHLY, CDR2 FYNNEI. V shed 7 bases, J shed 2 bases, and the junction held 4 bases outside the gene matches. The CDR3 loop reads CASKGQTNTGELFF. The CDR3 nucleotides read TGTGCCAGCAAGGGACAGACTAACACCGGGGAGCTGTTTTTT.

This clone was detected once. The rearrangement links TRBV6-5 to TRBJ1-1, with TRBD1 matching over 8 bases. Germline CDR1 and CDR2: MNHEY and SVGAGI. Trimming at V came to 1 base and at J to 7 bases, leaving 8 bases not matched to a gene. This CDR3 has 15 residues. CDR3 coding DNA: TGTGCCAGCAGTTACTATAAAACAGGGGGGTTTGAAGCTTTCTTT. Amino acids: CASSYYKTGGFEAFF.

This clone has a single count. The chain is built from TRBV27 and TRBJ2-5, with 10 bases lining up with TRBD2. This CDR3 spans 15 amino acids. Trimming removed 6 bases from V and 2 bases from J; junction bases left unmatched: 6. Germline V gives CDR1 MNHEY, CDR2 SMNVEV (reference sequence). Written as DNA, the CDR3 is TGTGCCAGCAGAATATCTAGCGGGGGTCAAGAGACCCAGTACTTC. Its protein product is CASRISSGGQETQYF.

The chain couples TRBV5-5 to TRBJ2-7, with D tentatively TRBD1 (5 bases). V was trimmed by 0 bases and J by 0 bases, leaving 10 bases between them. Germline values: CDR1 SGHKS, CDR2 YYEKEE (reference sequence). The CDR3 is 15 residues long. The CDR3 DNA follows: TGTGCCAGCAGCTTGGCAGGGCGGATCTCCTACGAGCAGTACTTC. It is translated as CASSLAGRISYEQYF. The variable domain in full, with the rest retrieved from reference TRBV5-5 and TRBJ2-7, is DAGVTQSPTHLIKTRGQQVTLRCSPISGHKSVSWYQQVLGQGPQFIFQYYEKEERGRGNFPDRFSARQFPNYSSELNVNALLLGDSALYLCASSLAGRISYEQYFGPGTRLTVT.

The V gene is TRBV28, the J gene TRBJ1-1; 11 bases match TRBD1. The CDR3 runs 14 residues. The trim removed 6 bases at V and 3 bases at J, leaving 3 bases unmatched. The germline CDR1 and CDR2 sequences are MDHEN and SYDVKM. CDR3 coding DNA: TGTGCCAGCAGCCCGGGACAGGGGGACACTGAAGCTTTCTTT. Its protein product is CASSPGQGDTEAFF.

The chain has TRBV4-2 and TRBJ1-3, with D possibly matching TRBD1 (6 bases). This CDR3 has 20 residues. Trimming cost V 2 bases and J 1 base, with 24 bases left between them. From germline, CDR1 is LGHNA and CDR2 YNFKEQ. The CDR3 region has the DNA TGTGCCAGCAGCCAACTTGGGATGTGGGAGACAGGTTTTTCTGGAAACACCATATATTTT. Translating it yields CASSQLGMWETGFSGNTIYF.

The table lists this clone with a few counts. J is TRBJ1-2 and V is TRBV18; D is unclear. This CDR3 region has 13 residues. Trimming left V 6 bases short and J 4 bases short, with 12 bases between. The germline V gene encodes CDR1 KGHSH and CDR2 LQKENI. CDR3 DNA: TGTGCCAGCTCCTCCGGAGAAGGCTATGGCTACACCTTC. Its protein product is CASSSGEGYGYTF. Looking up the rest from reference TRBV18 and TRBJ1-2 gives the full variable domain: NAGVMQNPRHLVRRRGQEARLRCSPMKGHSHVYWYRQLPEEGLKFMVYLQKENIIDESGMPKERFSAEFPKEGPSILRIQQVVRGDSAAYFCASSSGEGYGYTFGSGTRLTVV.

This sequence joins TRBV6-5 and TRBJ2-7, with 9 bases matching TRBD2. This CDR3 comprises 14 residues. CDR1 is MNHEY and CDR2 is SVGAGI in the germline V gene. The trim removed 5 bases at V and 5 bases at J, leaving 7 bases unmatched. The CDR3 protein is CASSPGLANHEQYF. The DNA for the CDR3 is TGTGCCAGCAGTCCGGGACTAGCAAACCACGAGCAGTACTTC.

The chain is built from TRBV5-1 and TRBJ2-7, with D tentatively TRBD2 (6 bases). V was cut by 4 bases and J by 1 base, with 18 bases left in between. Germline V lookup: CDR1 SGHRS, CDR2 YFSETQ. This CDR3 comprises 16 residues. CDR3 region: CASSEKTGTYSYEQYF. Written as DNA, the CDR3 is TGCGCCAGCAGCGAGAAAACCGGGACTTATTCCTACGAGCAGTACTTC.

This CDR3 is CASSLAGVGNTEAFF. DNA of the CDR3: TGCGCCAGCAGCTTGGCCGGGGTCGGGAACACTGAAGCTTTCTTT. The chain uses TRBV5-1 and TRBJ1-1; D uncertain. The CDR3 loop spans 15 amino acids. The V gene's germline CDR1 is SGHRS and CDR2 YFSETQ. V lost 0 bases and J 1 base, leaving 10 bases between the germline ends.

This clone was seen a handful of times. This chain links TRBV27 with TRBJ2-7, with 13 bases lining up with TRBD2. Looked up from germline, CDR1 is MNHEY and CDR2 is SMNVEV (reference sequence). The CDR3 loop spans 16 amino acids. V shed 6 bases, J shed 6 bases, and the junction held 11 bases outside the gene matches. The CDR3 loop is CASSFLTSGGMSEQYF. CDR3 nucleotides: TGTGCCAGCAGCTTCCTGACTAGCGGGGGGATGAGCGAGCAGTACTTC.

The chain links TRBV19 to TRBJ1-4; no definite D call. V lost 7 bases to trimming and J lost 7 bases, with 7 bases between them. The germline gives CDR1 LNHDA, CDR2 SQIVND (reference sequence). The CDR3 is 11 amino acids. The CDR3 DNA reads TGTGCCAGTAACGGGGTTGAAAAACTGTTTTTT. This codes for CASNGVEKLFF.

The CDR3 sequence is CASTTMGSGGLYNEQFF. In DNA form, the CDR3 reads TGTGCCAGCACTACAATGGGTAGCGGGGGTCTTTACAATGAGCAGTTCTTC. The chain recombines TRBV2 with TRBJ2-1; TRBD2 agrees at 9 bases. The V gene end was trimmed by 7 bases and the J gene end by 4 bases; junction bases not matched to a gene: 14. The CDR3 has 17 amino acids. From germline, CDR1 is SNHLY and CDR2 FYNNEI.

The CDR3 DNA reads as TGTGCCAGCAGCTTGCCAGGGGTCGGCAGTATGGGGGGCTACACCTTC. Amino acids: CASSLPGVGSMGGYTF. The chain joins TRBV5-5 to TRBJ1-2, with TRBD1 as a possible D gene (6 bases). Germline CDR1 reads SGHKS; CDR2 reads YYEKEE (reference sequence). Trimming pared 1 base from V and 8 bases from J, leaving 21 bases between. The CDR3 is 16 residues long.

The J gene is TRBJ1-2, the V gene TRBV5-3; weak D call: TRBD1 (6 bases). TRBV5-3 is assigned to the ORF class and has an uncertain function. Trimming removed 3 bases from V and 2 bases from J, with 11 bases in between. The CDR3 spans 14 residues. Here the CDR3 DNA reads TGTGCCAGAAGCTGGAGACAGGCGAACTATGGCTACACCTTC. Its translation is CARSWRQANYGYTF.

The chain uses TRBV5-4 and TRBJ1-2; maybe TRBD1 (5 bases). V lost 3 bases, J lost 8 bases, and 14 bases lay in between. Germline V gives CDR1 SGHNT, CDR2 YYREEE (reference sequence). The CDR3 runs 13 residues. CDR3 in DNA: TGTGCCAGCAGCTCCGGGGGGGGTTACGGCTACACCTTC. Protein sequence: CASSSGGGYGYTF.

CDR3 region: CASSPGTSGVGDYEQYF. CDR3 DNA: TGTGCCAGCAGCCCGGGGACTAGCGGGGTCGGCGACTACGAGCAGTACTTC. The rearrangement links TRBV11-3 to TRBJ2-7; TRBD2 matches at 13 bases. Germline CDR1 reads SGHNT; CDR2 reads YENEEA. There are 17 residues in the CDR3. J lost 3 bases, V lost 5 bases, and 10 bases had no gene match.

The V gene is TRBV6-1, the J gene TRBJ1-2; TRBD1 agrees at 8 bases. Losses at the gene ends were 3 bases for V and 2 bases for J; bases not matched to a gene: 5. CDR1 MNHNS and CDR2 SASEGT come from the germline V gene. The CDR3 contains 15 residues. The CDR3 sequence: CASSDGQGVNYGYTF. The CDR3 bases are TGTGCCAGCAGTGATGGACAGGGAGTAAACTATGGCTACACCTTC.

V is TRBV5-4 and J is TRBJ2-6; 7 nucleotides match TRBD1. This CDR3 is built from 18 residues. V shed 2 bases, J shed 3 bases, and the junction held 11 bases outside the gene matches. Per the germline V gene, CDR1 is SGHNT and CDR2 is YYREEE (reference sequence). CDR3 coding DNA: TGTGCCAGCAGCTTTTCGGACAGGTCCCTCCTTGGGGCCAACGTCCTGACTTTC. The encoded protein is CASSFSDRSLLGANVLTF.

This chain links TRBV5-1 with TRBJ2-2; the D is unclear. Deletions cut 0 bases from V and 6 bases from J, with 3 bases between. The CDR3 sequence is 12 residues long. Germline CDR1 and CDR2: SGHRS and YFSETQ. The CDR3 DNA reads as TGCGCCAGCAGCTTGGCTCCCGGGGAGCTGTTTTTT. It is translated as CASSLAPGELFF.

The chain combines TRBV11-2 with TRBJ2-2, with a possible D match to TRBD1 (6 bases). Germline V lookup: CDR1 SGHAT, CDR2 FQNNGV. The CDR3 extends over 17 amino acids. Trimming pared 6 bases from V and 2 bases from J, leaving 19 bases between. This CDR3 is CASRQPQWGQNTGELFF. The CDR3 DNA reads as TGTGCCAGCAGGCAGCCCCAGTGGGGACAAAACACCGGGGAGCTGTTTTTT. Supplemented by reference TRBV11-2 and TRBJ2-2, the full variable domain reads EAGVAQSPRYKIIEKRQSVAFWCNPISGHATLYWYQQILGQGPKLLIQFQNNGVVDDSQLPKDRFSAERLKGVDSTLKIQPAKLEDSAVYLCASRQPQWGQNTGELFFGEGSRLTVL.

The chain recombines TRBV5-8 with TRBJ2-1; TRBD2 is a possible D gene (6 bases). The ends were cut back, 4 bases at V and 0 bases at J, with 11 bases in the middle. Germline V gene lookup returns CDR1 SGHTS and CDR2 YDEGEE. The CDR3 spans 15 residues. CDR3 nucleotides: TGTGCCAGCAGCCTCGGGAGCCACTCCTACAATGAGCAGTTCTTC. Its translation is CASSLGSHSYNEQFF.

The table lists this clone with a few counts. This chain joins TRBV9 and TRBJ1-4, with a tentative D call TRBD1 (6 bases). The CDR3 spans 15 residues. The germline V and J ends were trimmed by 4 bases and 4 bases, with 14 bases remaining between them. In germline, CDR1 is SGDLS, CDR2 YYNGEE. The CDR3 loop reads CASSQQGGYNEKLFF. CDR3 coding DNA: TGTGCCAGCAGCCAGCAAGGGGGTTATAATGAAAAACTGTTTTTT.

The chain couples TRBV27 to TRBJ1-1; 7 nucleotides agree with TRBD1. Germline V gene lookup returns CDR1 MNHEY and CDR2 SMNVEV (reference sequence). The CDR3 contains 13 residues. Trimming at V came to 3 bases and at J to 3 bases, leaving 1 base not matched to a gene. Written as DNA, the CDR3 is TGTGCCAGCAGTTTGGGACAGTACACTGAAGCTTTCTTT. Protein product: CASSLGQYTEAFF.

The chain couples TRBV6-1 to TRBJ2-7; D may be TRBD1 (6 bases). Trimming removed 0 bases at V and 3 bases at J, with 9 bases between. The germline V gene encodes CDR1 MNHNS and CDR2 SASEGT. The CDR3 runs to 14 residues. The CDR3 protein is CASSEAAGVYEQYF. DNA for the CDR3: TGTGCCAGCAGTGAAGCGGCAGGGGTCTACGAGCAGTACTTC.

The chain combines TRBV9 with TRBJ1-2; D might be TRBD1 (5 bases). The CDR3 contains 15 residues. V shed 0 bases and J shed 0 bases, with 9 bases lying between them. The germline CDR1 and CDR2 sequences are SGDLS and YYNGEE. The CDR3 is CASSVGAGSNYGYTF. The CDR3 DNA is TGTGCCAGCAGCGTAGGGGCAGGGTCTAACTATGGCTACACCTTC.

The rearrangement links TRBV7-2 to TRBJ2-3; TRBD1 aligns across 7 bases. Germline trimming cut 3 bases from V and 4 bases from J; bases unmatched to any gene: 4. Looked up from germline, CDR1 is SGHTA and CDR2 is FQGNSA. This CDR3 region has 14 residues. The DNA of the CDR3 is TGTGCCAGCAGCTTCGGACAGGACCCAGATACGCAGTATTTT. Encoded protein: CASSFGQDPDTQYF.

V and J are TRBV3-1 (or the pseudogene TRBV3-2) and TRBJ2-2; 11 nucleotides align to TRBD1. Germline V gene lookup returns CDR1 LGHDT and CDR2 YNNKEL (reference sequence). V was clipped by 2 bases and J by 4 bases; unmatched bases: 9. This CDR3 comprises 18 residues. DNA for the CDR3: TGTGCCAGCAGCCAACGGACAGGGGGCATCGGAGGCACCGGGGAGCTGTTTTTT. It codes for CASSQRTGGIGGTGELFF.

This chain joins TRBV4-1 and TRBJ1-2; D may be TRBD1 (5 bases). The V end was cut by 8 bases, the J end by 4 bases, with 23 bases between. Germline V CDR1 and CDR2: MGHRA, YSYEKL. The length of the CDR3 is 16 residues. CDR3 nucleotide sequence: TGCGCCAGCGCTCAGAGGGACTCCCAGAGTATCTATGGCTACACCTTC. It specifies CASAQRDSQSIYGYTF.